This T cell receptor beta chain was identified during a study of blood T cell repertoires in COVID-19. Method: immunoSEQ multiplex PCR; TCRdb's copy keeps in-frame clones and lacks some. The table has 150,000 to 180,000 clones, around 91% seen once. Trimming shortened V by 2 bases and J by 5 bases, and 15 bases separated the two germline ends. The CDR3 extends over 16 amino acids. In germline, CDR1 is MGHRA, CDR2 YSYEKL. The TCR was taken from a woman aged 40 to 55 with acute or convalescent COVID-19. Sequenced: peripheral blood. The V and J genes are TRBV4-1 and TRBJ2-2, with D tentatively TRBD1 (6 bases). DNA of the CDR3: TGCGCCAGCAGCCAACCAATCAGGGGAAAGACCGGGGAGCTGTTTTTT. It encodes CASSQPIRGKTGELFF.